Below are 24 T cell receptor beta chains sequenced from a single sample in a study of blood T cells in healthy people across ages. The second PCR ran about 6 to 12 cycles with a sample-barcoded 5' primer and J-beta primers. TCRdb recomputed calls from the 5' RACE reads with MiXCR, one row per CDR3 protein. The sample lists 600,000 or so distinct CDR3 sequences, approximately 30% seen once, with 15% to 19% in the top ten. Sequenced sample: blood. The receptors here all came from a woman at least 80 years old in good health.

This clonotype was detected a few times. A single base separates this from a much larger clone, so it may be a read error. The CDR3 sequence is CASSPDVMSNEQFF. Written as DNA, the CDR3 is TGTGCCAGCAGCCCAGACGTAATGAGCAATGAGCAGTTCTTC. The V call is TRBV6-2 or TRBV6-3, the J call TRBJ2-1; D is unclear. The V and J ends lost 6 bases and 6 bases respectively, with 15 bases between them. Germline V lookup: CDR1 MNHEY, CDR2 SVGEGT. This CDR3 spans 14 amino acids.

This chain links TRBV6-6 with TRBJ2-7; tentatively, D is TRBD1 or TRBD2 (6 bases each). The CDR3 is 15 amino acids. Germline V gives CDR1 MNHNY, CDR2 SVGAGI (reference sequence). V gave up 7 bases and J gave up 2 bases, with 18 bases separating them. CDR3 bases: TGTGCCAGCACACGGGGGCGCCAAACTACCTACGAGCAGTACTTC. Its protein product is CASTRGRQTTYEQYF.

The gene calls are TRBV6-6 and TRBJ1-1; D is undetermined. The V gene lost 2 bases and the J gene lost 4 bases, with 8 bases spanning the gap. This CDR3 contains 13 residues. Germline CDR1 and CDR2: MNHNY and SVGAGI (reference sequence). CDR3 residues: CASSYGVVTEAFF. The CDR3, as DNA: TGTGCCAGCAGTTACGGGGTGGTCACTGAAGCTTTCTTT.

This clonotype has a count of ten or more. The chain carries TRBV7-2 and TRBJ1-4; D may be TRBD1 (5 bases). In germline, CDR1 is SGHTA, CDR2 FQGNSA. With 6 bases removed from V and 3 bases from J, the gap between germline ends came to 11 bases. There are 14 residues in the CDR3. CDR3 amino acids: CASRKQAANEKLFF. In nucleotides, the CDR3 is TGTGCCAGCAGAAAACAGGCTGCTAATGAAAAACTGTTTTTT.

The sample holds many counts of this clonotype. The chain recombines TRBV20-1 with TRBJ2-7; the D is unclear. This CDR3 is 13 amino acids long. Germline CDR1 DFQATT, CDR2 SNEGSKA (reference sequence). V lost 4 bases, J lost 0 bases, and 10 bases lay in between. The chain's CDR3 is CSATRLDSYEQYF. In nucleotides, the CDR3 is TGCAGTGCTACCAGGTTAGACTCCTACGAGCAGTACTTC.

The sample holds a few counts of this clonotype. V and J are TRBV19 and TRBJ1-2; tentative D call: TRBD1 (6 bases). Germline CDR1 and CDR2: LNHDA and SQIVND (reference sequence). The V end lost 6 bases, the J end lost 3 bases, and 11 bases lay between the germline ends. There are 13 residues in the CDR3. CDR3 amino acids: CASRKHRDYGYTF. The CDR3 bases are TGTGCCAGTAGGAAACACAGGGACTATGGCTACACCTTC.

This chain connects TRBV11-2 to TRBJ1-1, with D unresolved. The V end was cut by 4 bases, the J end by 9 bases, with 15 bases between. Germline lookup yields CDR1 SGHAT and CDR2 FQNNGV. The CDR3 totals 13 residues. Written as DNA, the CDR3 is TGTGCCAGCAGCTCTTCCCCCGGGAGAAAAGCTTTCTTT. It yields the protein CASSSSPGRKAFF.

The chain carries TRBV19 and TRBJ2-4; perhaps TRBD2 as D (6 bases). The germline V gene has CDR1 LNHDA and CDR2 SQIVND (reference sequence). The CDR3 extends over 13 amino acids. Trimming took 5 bases from V and 6 from J, leaving 11 bases between them. The CDR3 nucleotides are TGTGCCAGTAGTCCCGGGACTCTAAACATTCAGTACTTC. Protein sequence: CASSPGTLNIQYF.

Of note for this clonotype: Possible read error: a much larger clone is one base away. The gene calls are TRBV2 and TRBJ2-5; 12 positions agree with TRBD2. The V segment lost 5 bases and the J segment 11 bases; nucleotides outside the gene matches: 12. Germline loops: CDR1 SNHLY, CDR2 FYNNEI. The CDR3 is made up of 15 amino acids. CDR3 sequence (DNA): TGTGCCAGCAGTCTACTAGCGGGGGGCGACAATGAGCAGTACTTC. Residues: CASSLLAGGDNEQYF.

This clonotype was seen a few times. This sequence joins TRBV5-1 and TRBJ1-4; D perhaps matches TRBD1 (5 bases). This CDR3 has 15 residues. V lost 4 bases and J 1 base, leaving 11 bases between the germline ends. Germline CDR1 and CDR2: SGHRS and YFSETQ. CDR3 amino acids: CASSRGRVTNEKLFF. DNA for the CDR3: TGCGCCAGCAGCAGGGGACGGGTAACTAATGAAAAACTGTTTTTT. Filled out from reference TRBV5-1 and TRBJ1-4, the complete variable domain reads KAGVTQTPRYLIKTRGQQVTLSCSPISGHRSVSWYQQTPGQGLQFLFEYFSETQRNKGNFPGRFSGRQFSNSRSEMNVSTLELGDSALYLCASSRGRVTNEKLFFGSGTQLSVL.

This clonotype was seen ten or more times. The chain joins TRBV6-2 or TRBV6-3 to TRBJ2-1; TRBD2 aligns across 8 bases. CDR1 and CDR2 from the germline V gene are MNHEY and SVGEGT. Trimming cost V 6 bases and J 6 bases; bases outside gene matches: 13. This CDR3 is 16 amino acids long. The CDR3, as DNA: TGTGCCAGCAGCTACCCCGTCGGGGGGGCCGGCAATGAGCAGTTCTTC. Translated, it gives CASSYPVGGAGNEQFF.

This clonotype has ten or more counts. The rearrangement joins TRBV4-2 to TRBJ1-5; D may be TRBD1 (6 bases). The germline gives CDR1 LGHNA, CDR2 YNFKEQ. The CDR3 runs 15 residues. V lost 0 bases and J 8 bases, leaving 14 bases between the germline ends. Here the CDR3 reads CASSQDRSPGEPQHF. The CDR3 nucleotides are TGTGCCAGCAGCCAAGATCGGTCCCCAGGGGAGCCCCAGCATTTT.

Ten or more counts support this clonotype. The rearrangement links TRBV20-1 to TRBJ1-6; D is perhaps TRBD1 (6 bases). Trimming stripped 3 bases from V and 9 bases from J, with 18 bases between. The CDR3 has 15 amino acids. Germline V gene lookup returns CDR1 DFQATT and CDR2 SNEGSKA (reference sequence). Here the CDR3 DNA reads TGCAGTGCTAGCCAACGAACAGGGTTAGGTTCACCCCTCCACTTT. It specifies CSASQRTGLGSPLHF.

This chain links TRBV12-3 or TRBV12-4 with TRBJ2-3; D might be TRBD1 or TRBD2, each matching 5 bases. The V end lost 8 bases, the J end lost 2 bases, and 17 bases lay between the germline ends. The CDR3 consists of 15 residues. The CDR3 nucleotides read TGTGCCAGCCTCGGGGACCCAAGTCCCACAGATACGCAGTATTTT. This translates into CASLGDPSPTDTQYF.

CDR3 in DNA: TGCAGTGCTAGAGCCTCCGGGACTCCCCTTCTTGGTCAGTTCTTC. Its translation is CSARASGTPLLGQFF. J is TRBJ2-1 and V is TRBV20-1; TRBD2 is a possible D gene (6 bases). In germline, CDR1 is DFQATT, CDR2 SNEGSKA (reference sequence). V gave up 1 base and J gave up 13 bases, with 23 bases separating them. The CDR3 runs 15 residues.

This clonotype was observed once. V and J are TRBV5-1 and TRBJ2-7, with a possible D match to TRBD1 (6 bases). V lost 3 bases to trimming and J lost 2 bases, with 9 bases between them. The CDR3 has 13 residues. CDR1 and CDR2 from the germline V gene are SGHRS and YFSETQ. As DNA, the CDR3 is TGCGCCAGCAGCTGGAGGACAGCCTACGAGCAGTACTTC. Protein: CASSWRTAYEQYF. Combining the CDR3 with reference TRBV5-1 and TRBJ2-7 gives the whole variable domain KAGVTQTPRYLIKTRGQQVTLSCSPISGHRSVSWYQQTPGQGLQFLFEYFSETQRNKGNFPGRFSGRQFSNSRSEMNVSTLELGDSALYLCASSWRTAYEQYFGPGTRLTVT.

This clonotype was seen many times. The rearrangement links TRBV6-5 to TRBJ2-1, with D perhaps assigned TRBD1 or TRBD2 (5 bases each). The germline gives CDR1 MNHEY, CDR2 SVGAGI. Trimming removed 7 bases from V and 8 bases from J, with 15 bases in between. This CDR3 spans 13 amino acids. CDR3 coding DNA: TGTGCCAGCACCCGGGACCCGCTGGATGAGCAGTTCTTC. Translated: CASTRDPLDEQFF.

Ten or more counts support this clonotype. The rearrangement uses TRBV6-5 and TRBJ1-4; D is perhaps TRBD1 (6 bases). V lost 2 bases and J lost 3, with 10 bases in between. There are 15 residues in the CDR3. Germline CDR1 MNHEY, CDR2 SVGAGI. CDR3 protein: CASSYRGSANEKLFF. The CDR3 DNA follows: TGTGCCAGCAGTTACAGGGGGTCGGCTAATGAAAAACTGTTTTTT.

This clonotype was detected only a few times. A much larger clone lies a single base off, so this may be a read error. This sequence joins TRBV6-1 and TRBJ2-7, with 9 bases aligning to TRBD1. Germline assignment: CDR1 MNHNS and CDR2 SASEGT. This CDR3 comprises 16 residues. J gave up 5 bases and V 3 bases, and 11 bases lay outside the gene matches. CDR3 protein: CASSDRRGQGRDEQYF. In DNA, the CDR3 is TGTGCCAGCAGTGACCGGAGAGGACAGGGGCGCGACGAGCAGTACTTC.

The chain recombines TRBV20-1 with TRBJ2-1, with TRBD2 identical over 11 bases. Germline CDR1 DFQATT, CDR2 SNEGSKA (reference sequence). The CDR3 sequence is 16 residues long. After removal of 5 bases from V and 4 bases from J, the junction contained 10 bases not matched to a gene. CDR3 in DNA: TGCAGTGCTTTCCCGGCTAGCGGGGGGATGTACAATGAGCAGTTCTTC. This gives the protein CSAFPASGGMYNEQFF.

In its sample, this clonotype was seen many times. The V gene is TRBV7-2, the J gene TRBJ2-3; D is unresolved. V gave up 4 bases and J gave up 1 base, with 9 bases separating them. Germline values: CDR1 SGHTA, CDR2 FQGNSA. The CDR3 loop spans 14 amino acids. The CDR3 nucleotides are TGTGCCAGCAGCTCTACCCAGGGCACAGATACGCAGTATTTT. This codes for CASSSTQGTDTQYF.

This clonotype has at least ten counts. The V and J genes are TRBV20-1 and TRBJ2-1, with D possibly matching TRBD1 (6 bases). CDR1 DFQATT and CDR2 SNEGSKA come from the germline V gene (reference sequence). V shed 6 bases and J shed 0 bases, with 12 bases lying between them. The CDR3 spans 14 residues. The CDR3 sequence is CSARDRTSYNEQFF. DNA for the CDR3: TGCAGTGCGCGCGACAGGACCTCCTACAATGAGCAGTTCTTC.

The chain is built from TRBV19 and TRBJ1-2; 7 bases are shared with TRBD1. Germline CDR1 is LNHDA and CDR2 is SQIVND (reference sequence). J lost 4 bases, V lost 6 bases, and 14 bases had no gene match. The CDR3 runs to 16 residues. The CDR3 DNA reads as TGTGCCAGTAGCGCCGACTCCAGGGGGGTCAGCTATGGCTACACCTTC. The encoded protein is CASSADSRGVSYGYTF.

This clonotype appeared many times. The V gene is TRBV7-2, the J gene TRBJ2-7; TRBD1 aligns across 10 bases. V was pared by 5 bases and J by 2 bases, with 9 bases of the junction left unmatched. Per the germline V gene, CDR1 is SGHTA and CDR2 is FQGNSA. The CDR3 is 16 residues long. CDR3 residues: CASSPQGGTGAYEQYF. For the CDR3, the DNA is TGTGCCAGCAGCCCACAGGGGGGGACAGGGGCCTACGAGCAGTACTTC. The whole variable domain, remainder taken from reference TRBV7-2 and TRBJ2-7, is GAGVSQSPSNKVTEKGKDVELRCDPISGHTALYWYRQSLGQGLEFLIYFQGNSAPDKSGLPSDRFSAERTGGSVSTLTIQRTQQEDSAVYLCASSPQGGTGAYEQYFGPGTRLTVT.